This T cell receptor beta chain was observed in a study of regulatory T cells in long-lasting Graves disease. Study-wide context: By definition, persistent Graves' disease involved antithyroid drugs for over 5 years alongside positive TSH receptor antibodies.

Arm-PCR of CDR3 regions and iRepertoire HTBI primers were used to build TCR beta libraries. One entry per CDR3 protein, called by TCRdb with MiXCR from the multiplex PCR reads. The sample has more than 350,000 distinct CDR3 sequences; roughly a fifth are singletons. Overall study results and limits: Persistent patients shared more public clonotypes (2,741) than new patients (about 1,000).

This clonotype was seen ten or more times. As yet, its antigen is unknown. The time point denotes: persistent/refractory GD, antithyroid drugs over 5 years with positive TRAb. Researchers made the TCR library from RNA that was extracted from PBMCs. The clonotype comes from a female donor with Graves disease. Sequences were derived from peripheral blood mononuclear cells (PBMCs), sampled when the disease was refractory, from a patient treated with antithyroid drugs.

CDR3 amino acids: CASTSRTKANEQFF. The DNA for the CDR3 is TGTGCCAGCACCTCCCGGACAAAAGCCAATGAGCAGTTCTTC. V and J are TRBV2 and TRBJ2-1; D possibly corresponds to TRBD1 (5 bases). Germline loops: CDR1 SNHLY, CDR2 FYNNEI. V dropped 7 bases and J dropped 6 bases, with 16 bases sitting between them. The length of the CDR3 is 14 residues.